One sample yielded the 16 T cell receptor beta chains listed below, sequenced in a study of CDR3 diversity in severe acne. TCRdb fed the PCR reads into MiXCR, producing one record per CDR3 protein. The data show tens of thousands of distinct CDR3 sequences, 45% to 50% seen once. Material: blood. The source is a male donor with severe acne vulgaris.

CDR3 in DNA: TGTGCCAGTAGTATAACGTCGTCAGGGGCGGTCAATCAGCCCCAGCATTTT. Translating it yields CASSITSSGAVNQPQHF. The V gene is TRBV19, the J gene TRBJ1-5; perhaps TRBD1 as D (6 bases). This CDR3 is built from 17 residues. The germline V gene has CDR1 LNHDA and CDR2 SQIVND (reference sequence). V was cut by 2 bases and J by 3 bases, with 17 bases left in between.

The chain couples TRBV7-2 to TRBJ1-5, with 7 bases matching TRBD1. Germline lookup yields CDR1 SGHTA and CDR2 FQGNSA. Unmatched junction bases numbered 8, after V lost 4 bases and J lost 5 bases. This CDR3 comprises 15 residues. The CDR3 sequence is CASSSSLGTDQPQHF. The CDR3 DNA sequence: TGTGCCAGCAGCTCGTCACTCGGGACAGATCAGCCCCAGCATTTT.

The rearrangement links TRBV10-3 to TRBJ2-7; 11 nucleotides agree with TRBD2. Germline V lookup: CDR1 ENHRY, CDR2 SYGVKD. CDR3 size: 14 residues. After removal of 10 bases from V and 3 bases from J, the junction contained 8 bases not matched to a gene. The CDR3 is CASRVTSGSYEQYF. The CDR3 DNA is TGTGCCAGCAGGGTAACTAGCGGGAGCTACGAGCAGTACTTC.

The chain links TRBV24-1 to TRBJ1-2; D gene unclear. Germline assignment: CDR1 KGHDR and CDR2 SFDVKD. V dropped 4 bases and J dropped 1 base, with 15 bases sitting between them. The CDR3 is 16 residues long. This chain's CDR3 is CATSDTLPTRNYGYTF. CDR3 sequence (DNA): TGTGCCACCAGTGACACCTTACCTACACGTAACTATGGCTACACCTTC.

V usage is TRBV28 and J usage is TRBJ1-1, with TRBD1 matching 10 bases. The CDR3 is 16 residues long. With 3 bases clipped from V and 2 bases from J, the junction kept 6 bases outside the gene matches. CDR1 is MDHEN and CDR2 is SYDVKM in the germline V gene. The chain's CDR3 is CASSLGGDRGNTEAFF. The CDR3 nucleotides are TGTGCCAGCAGTTTGGGGGGGGACAGGGGAAACACTGAAGCTTTCTTT.

The gene calls are TRBV7-8 and TRBJ2-7, with D unresolved. CDR1 SGHVS and CDR2 FQNEAQ come from the germline V gene. Trimming removed 6 bases from V and 8 bases from J, with 17 bases in between. The CDR3 consists of 13 residues. This CDR3 is CASRDGNQDKQYF. In DNA form, the CDR3 reads TGTGCCAGCAGGGATGGCAACCAAGACAAGCAGTACTTC.

The chain employs TRBV6-5 and TRBJ2-1, with TRBD2 identical over 7 bases. V dropped 6 bases and J dropped 5; count of bases not matched to a gene: 13. This CDR3 spans 16 amino acids. CDR1 is MNHEY and CDR2 is SVGAGI in the germline V gene. CDR3 region: CASSLQLASGNNEQFF. The CDR3 region has the DNA TGTGCCAGCAGCCTCCAGTTAGCTAGCGGAAACAATGAGCAGTTCTTC.

In regard to this clonotype: This may stem from a read error, because a much larger clone lies one nucleotide away. The chain has TRBV11-1 and TRBJ2-5, with D perhaps TRBD2 (6 bases). In germline, CDR1 is SGHAT, CDR2 FQDESV (reference sequence). CDR3 length: 15 residues. The CDR3 sequence is CTSSVRGASSETQYF. DNA for the CDR3: TGTACCAGCAGCGTGCGGGGAGCGTCAAGTGAGACCCAGTACTTC.

By frequency in the sample, this clonotype is medium-sized. The chain joins TRBV7-2 to TRBJ1-2; D possibly corresponds to TRBD1 (6 bases). The V and J ends lost 5 bases and 4 bases respectively, with 20 bases between them. The CDR3 length is 16 residues. From germline, CDR1 is SGHTA and CDR2 FQGNSA. Here the CDR3 reads CASSPIVGTTFYGYTF. The CDR3 DNA reads as TGTGCCAGCAGCCCCATTGTAGGGACAACCTTCTATGGCTACACCTTC. Full variable domain (remainder filled in from reference TRBV7-2 and TRBJ1-2): GAGVSQSPSNKVTEKGKDVELRCDPISGHTALYWYRQSLGQGLEFLIYFQGNSAPDKSGLPSDRFSAERTGGSVSTLTIQRTQQEDSAVYLCASSPIVGTTFYGYTFGSGTRLTVV.

As regards this clonotype: A much larger clone sits a single nucleotide away, making a read error possible. The chain recombines TRBV7-2 with TRBJ1-2, with 8 nucleotides matching TRBD1. From germline, CDR1 is SGHTA and CDR2 FQGNSA. The ends lost 3 bases at V and 2 bases at J; junction bases unmatched: 2. The CDR3 runs to 14 residues. In DNA, the CDR3 is TGTGCCAGCAGCTTGACAGGGGAAAACTATGGCTACACCTTC. The encoded protein is CASSLTGENYGYTF. Filled out from reference TRBV7-2 and TRBJ1-2, the complete variable domain reads GAGVSQSPSNKVTEKGKDVELRCDPISGHTALYWYRQSLGQGLEFLIYFQGNSAPDKSGLPSDRFSAERTGGSVSTLTIQRTQQEDSAVYLCASSLTGENYGYTFGSGTRLTVV.

The chain links TRBV6-2 or TRBV6-3 to TRBJ2-1, with 10 bases identical to TRBD2. This CDR3 contains 16 residues. Per the germline V gene, CDR1 is MNHEY and CDR2 is SVGEGT. Unmatched junction bases numbered 3, after V lost 0 bases and J lost 4 bases. In DNA form, the CDR3 reads TGTGCCAGCAGTTACTCGACGGGACTAGCGTACAATGAGCAGTTCTTC. It encodes CASSYSTGLAYNEQFF.

This clonotype was counted a few times. The CDR3 nucleotides are TGTGCCAGCAGCCAAGGACTAGCGGGAGGGAGGTGGAGGCCAGATACGCAGTATTTT. As protein: CASSQGLAGGRWRPDTQYF. The chain recombines TRBV7-3 with TRBJ2-3; 15 positions match TRBD2. CDR1 and CDR2 (germline): SGHTA, FQGTGA. With V trimmed by 5 bases and J by 4 bases, 13 bases remained unmatched. The CDR3 covers 19 residues.

This clonotype is termed medium-sized. V gene TRBV7-2 combines with J gene TRBJ2-3; D is uncertain. This CDR3 is built from 13 residues. Germline CDR1 SGHTA, CDR2 FQGNSA. Trimming removed 1 base at V and 5 bases at J, with 7 bases between. CDR3 amino acids: CASSLGDGDTQYF. The CDR3 bases are TGTGCCAGCAGCTTAGGTGATGGAGATACGCAGTATTTT.

There are a few counts of this clonotype. The gene calls are TRBV29-1 and TRBJ1-3, with unresolved D. The CDR3 is 12 amino acids. V gave up 0 bases and J gave up 5 bases, with 5 bases separating them. Germline loops: CDR1 SQVTM, CDR2 ANQGSEA. The CDR3 region is CSVEDPRNTIYF. The CDR3 region has the DNA TGCAGCGTTGAAGATCCTCGAAACACCATATATTTT. Complete variable domain (other parts from reference TRBV29-1 and TRBJ1-3): SAVISQKPSRDICQRGTSLTIQCQVDSQVTMMFWYRQQPGQSLTLIATANQGSEATYESGFVIDKFPISRPNLTFSTLTVSNMSPEDSSIYLCSVEDPRNTIYFGEGSWLTVV.

The V and J genes are TRBV9 and TRBJ2-1, with TRBD1 matching over 9 bases. After removal of 6 bases from V and 7 bases from J, the junction contained 8 bases not matched to a gene. From germline, CDR1 is SGDLS and CDR2 YYNGEE. The CDR3 covers 14 residues. In DNA, the CDR3 is TGTGCCAGCACGACAGGGGGGGTGGGGAATGAGCAGTTCTTC. Protein: CASTTGGVGNEQFF.

The chain combines TRBV7-4 with TRBJ2-7, with D possibly TRBD1 on 6 matching bases. The CDR3 is made up of 15 amino acids. The V gene's germline CDR1 is SGHVT and CDR2 SQSDAQ. The germline V and J ends were trimmed by 3 bases and 0 bases, with 12 bases remaining between them. As DNA, the CDR3 is TGTGCCAGCAGCTTCTGCACAGGGCTCTCCTACGAGCAGTACTTC. As protein: CASSFCTGLSYEQYF.